This T cell receptor beta chain appears in the sequencing data of a study of vaccination and CD4 T cells after COVID-19. Study observations and caveats: A nonsignificant median increase from 21 to 38 SARS-CoV-2-reactive clonotypes was observed.

This sample's treatment: approximately 9-day PBMC culture with coronavirus spike peptide pools or control peptides (ViraFEST assay). Details on this clonotype: What it binds is unknown.

The Oncomine TCR Beta short-read assay was applied to DNA of cultured CD4+ T cells. TCRdb reprocessed the PCR reads with MiXCR, giving one entry per CDR3 protein. The profile shows several thousand distinct CDR3 sequences, around two thirds of them singletons. The germline CDR1 and CDR2 sequences are MNHNS and SASEGT. The CDR3 covers 15 residues. Trimming took off 2 bases at V and 1 base at J, with 9 bases between the two ends. This TCR was recovered from a human donor who had recovered from COVID-19. Source material: CD4+ T cells from blood, cultured in vitro. This rearrangement joins TRBV6-1 to TRBJ1-5; D may be TRBD1 (5 bases). The CDR3 loop is CASSEFRQSNQPQHF. The CDR3 DNA sequence: TGTGCCAGCAGTGAATTTAGACAGAGCAATCAGCCCCAGCATTTT.